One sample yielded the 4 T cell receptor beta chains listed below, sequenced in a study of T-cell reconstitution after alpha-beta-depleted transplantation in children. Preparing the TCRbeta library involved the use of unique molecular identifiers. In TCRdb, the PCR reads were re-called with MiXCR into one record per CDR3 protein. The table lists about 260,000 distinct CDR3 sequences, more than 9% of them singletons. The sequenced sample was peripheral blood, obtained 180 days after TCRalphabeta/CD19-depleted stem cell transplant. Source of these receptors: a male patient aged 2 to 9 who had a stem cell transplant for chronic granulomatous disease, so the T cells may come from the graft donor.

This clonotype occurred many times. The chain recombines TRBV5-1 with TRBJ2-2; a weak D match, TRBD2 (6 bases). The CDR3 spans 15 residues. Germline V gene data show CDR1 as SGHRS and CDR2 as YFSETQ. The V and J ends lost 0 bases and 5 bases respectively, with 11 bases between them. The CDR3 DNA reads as TGCGCCAGCAGCTTGGCCGCTGGGAGGACCGGGGAGCTGTTTTTT. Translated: CASSLAAGRTGELFF.

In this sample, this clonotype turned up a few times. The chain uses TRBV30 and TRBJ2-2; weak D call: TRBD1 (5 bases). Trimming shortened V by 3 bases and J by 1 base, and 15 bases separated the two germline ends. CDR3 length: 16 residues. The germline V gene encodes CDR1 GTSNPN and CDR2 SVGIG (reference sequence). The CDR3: CAWRGPRIRNTGELFF. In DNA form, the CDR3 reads TGTGCCTGGAGGGGGCCGCGGATACGGAACACCGGGGAGCTGTTTTTT.

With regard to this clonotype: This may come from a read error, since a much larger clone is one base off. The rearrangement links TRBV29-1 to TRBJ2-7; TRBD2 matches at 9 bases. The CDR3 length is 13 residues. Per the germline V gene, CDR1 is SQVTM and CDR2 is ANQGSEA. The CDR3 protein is CGVSSGTIPEQYF. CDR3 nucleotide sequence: TGCGGCGTTTCTAGCGGGACAATACCCGAGCAGTACTTC.

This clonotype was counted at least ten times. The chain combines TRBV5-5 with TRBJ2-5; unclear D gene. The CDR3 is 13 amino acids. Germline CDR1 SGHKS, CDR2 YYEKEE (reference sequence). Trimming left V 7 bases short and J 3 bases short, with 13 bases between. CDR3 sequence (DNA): TGTGCCAGCGGACGTGGAATCGAAGAGACCCAGTACTTC. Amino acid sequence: CASGRGIEETQYF.